This TCR beta chain was sequenced during a study of shared clonotypes between healthy human individuals. The assay was immunoSEQ multiplex PCR, and TCRdb's table has in-frame clones only and misses some. The table shows 1.4 million or so clones, with about 98.5% occurring only once. Study-level results: Clonotype sharing among the donors was expected to vary with sequencing depth. Generally, estimated richness proved larger in naive subsets than it did in memory subsets. Several donors held around 5% of naive CD4 clonotypes in common.

J gave up 4 bases and V 0 bases, and 9 bases lay outside the gene matches. The germline V gene has CDR1 MNHNS and CDR2 SASEGT. This CDR3 comprises 16 residues. To note about this clone: Its antigen remains unknown.

This rearrangement joins TRBV6-1 to TRBJ2-7; 7 bases align to TRBD2. Input material: naive CD4+ T cells sorted from blood. Subset of the sample: CD45RA+ positively selected. The clonotype was recovered from a man aged 25 to 40 in good health. The CDR3 loop is CASSEAPGLTGYEQYF. The CDR3 bases are TGTGCCAGCAGTGAAGCTCCGGGACTAACGGGGTACGAGCAGTACTTC.